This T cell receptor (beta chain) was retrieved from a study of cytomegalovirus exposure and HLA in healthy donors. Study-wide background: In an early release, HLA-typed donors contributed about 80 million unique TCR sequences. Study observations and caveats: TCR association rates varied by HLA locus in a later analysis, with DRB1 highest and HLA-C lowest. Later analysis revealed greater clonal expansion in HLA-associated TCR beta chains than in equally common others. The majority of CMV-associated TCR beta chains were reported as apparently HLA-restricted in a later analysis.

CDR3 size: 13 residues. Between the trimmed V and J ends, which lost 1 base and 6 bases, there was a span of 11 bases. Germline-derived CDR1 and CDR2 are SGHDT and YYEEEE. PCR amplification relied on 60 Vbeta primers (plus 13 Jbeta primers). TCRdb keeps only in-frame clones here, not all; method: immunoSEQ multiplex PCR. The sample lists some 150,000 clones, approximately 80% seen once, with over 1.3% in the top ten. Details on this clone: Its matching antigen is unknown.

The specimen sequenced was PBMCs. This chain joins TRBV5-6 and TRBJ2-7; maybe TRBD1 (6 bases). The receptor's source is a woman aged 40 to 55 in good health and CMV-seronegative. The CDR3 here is CASSLTGIGEQYF. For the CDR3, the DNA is TGTGCCAGCAGCTTGACAGGGATTGGCGAGCAGTACTTC.